The 32 T cell receptor beta chains listed next were all sequenced from one sample in a study of shared clonotypes between healthy human individuals. TCRdb keeps only in-frame clones here, not all; method: immunoSEQ multiplex PCR. The sample has more than 2,000,000 clones; over 85% are singletons. Material: naive CD4+ T cells from PBMCs. As for subset: CD45RA+ positively selected. The origin of the receptors is a man between 18 and 29 years old in good health. Some clones in this sample may be carry-over from other donors' samples.

The chain links TRBV4-1 to TRBJ1-2; D gene ambiguous. The V and J ends lost 1 base and 6 bases respectively, with 12 bases between them. The germline V gene encodes CDR1 MGHRA and CDR2 YSYEKL. The CDR3 has 14 residues. As DNA, the CDR3 is TGCGCCAGCAGCCAAGTTCTCATACCGCATGGCTACACCTTC. Translation: CASSQVLIPHGYTF.

CDR3 protein: CASSSILAGRTDTQYF. CDR3 in DNA: TGTGCCAGCAGCTCCATACTAGCGGGAAGAACAGATACGCAGTATTTT. The chain combines TRBV11-2 with TRBJ2-3; 10 positions match TRBD2. The J segment lost 3 bases and the V segment lost 4 bases, leaving 7 bases of the junction unmatched. CDR1 is SGHAT and CDR2 is FQNNGV in the germline V gene. This CDR3 region has 16 residues.

The chain recombines TRBV30 with TRBJ1-2, with D possibly matching TRBD1 (5 bases). Germline V gene sequence: CDR1 GTSNPN, CDR2 SVGIG (reference sequence). The CDR3 loop spans 13 amino acids. The ends were cut back, 2 bases at V and 4 bases at J, with 11 bases in the middle. The CDR3 loop reads CAWSQGSPYGYTF. CDR3 sequence (DNA): TGTGCCTGGAGTCAGGGCAGCCCCTATGGCTACACCTTC.

V gene TRBV5-6 combines with J gene TRBJ2-7; D remains ambiguous. V lost 0 bases and J 7 bases, leaving 11 bases between the germline ends. CDR1 is SGHDT and CDR2 is YYEEEE in the germline V gene. The CDR3 spans 13 residues. CDR3 sequence reads: CASSLDHRREQYF. The CDR3 coding sequence is TGTGCCAGCAGCTTGGATCACAGACGGGAGCAGTACTTC.

The chain links TRBV7-2 to TRBJ2-7; 8 nucleotides match TRBD1. Losses at the gene ends were 5 bases for V and 3 bases for J; bases not matched to a gene: 9. The CDR3 spans 15 residues. Germline CDR1 is SGHTA and CDR2 is FQGNSA. The CDR3 loop is CASSASDRGFYEQYF. The DNA for the CDR3 is TGTGCCAGCAGCGCCTCCGACAGGGGATTCTACGAGCAGTACTTC. The full variable domain, rest sourced from reference TRBV7-2 and TRBJ2-7, is GAGVSQSPSNKVTEKGKDVELRCDPISGHTALYWYRQSLGQGLEFLIYFQGNSAPDKSGLPSDRFSAERTGGSVSTLTIQRTQQEDSAVYLCASSASDRGFYEQYFGPGTRLTVT.

The chain has TRBV4-2 and TRBJ1-6; D is unresolved. Germline-derived CDR1 and CDR2 are LGHNA and YNFKEQ. CDR3 size: 13 residues. V lost 3 bases, J lost 6 bases, and 6 bases lay in between. This CDR3 reads CASSQNINSPLHF. The CDR3 DNA is TGTGCCAGCAGCCAGAACATTAATTCACCCCTCCACTTT.

The CDR3 here is CASSAGVGSSYEQYF. CDR3 nucleotides: TGTGCCAGCAGCGCGGGGGTGGGTAGCTCCTACGAGCAGTACTTC. The chain links TRBV9 to TRBJ2-7, with D maybe TRBD2 (6 bases). CDR1 is SGDLS and CDR2 is YYNGEE in the germline V gene. The ends were cut back, 3 bases at V and 0 bases at J, with 13 bases in the middle. The CDR3 is 15 amino acids. Together with reference TRBV9 and TRBJ2-7, the CDR3 gives the full variable domain: DSGVTQTPKHLITATGQRVTLRCSPRSGDLSVYWYQQSLDQGLQFLIQYYNGEERAKGNILERFSAQQFPDLHSELNLSSLELGDSALYFCASSAGVGSSYEQYFGPGTRLTVT.

The chain employs TRBV5-1 and TRBJ2-3, with a possible D match to TRBD2 (5 bases). Trimming took off 0 bases at V and 5 bases at J, with 16 bases between the two ends. The CDR3 runs to 16 residues. Germline CDR1 is SGHRS and CDR2 is YFSETQ. CDR3 loop: CASSLAASKRLDTQYF. CDR3 coding DNA: TGCGCCAGCAGCTTGGCGGCTAGCAAGCGATTAGATACGCAGTATTTT.

This chain uses TRBV21-1 with TRBJ1-1. TRBV21-1 has pseudogene status. The CDR3 runs 13 residues. CDR3 amino acids: CASLTEVNTEAFF. In DNA form, the CDR3 reads TGTGCCAGCCTCACGGAGGTGAACACTGAAGCTTTCTTT.

The V call is TRBV28, the J call TRBJ1-5, with unresolved D. Trimming left V 2 bases short and J 0 bases short, with 14 bases between. The CDR3 covers 17 residues. Germline CDR1 is MDHEN and CDR2 is SYDVKM. The CDR3 DNA reads TGTGCCAGCAGTTTAATGCGATCCCCGTTTAGCAATCAGCCCCAGCATTTT. Amino acid sequence: CASSLMRSPFSNQPQHF.

Details on this clone: Distinct nucleotide sequences in the sample also encode this CDR3. The chain carries TRBV9 and TRBJ2-3, with 7 bases aligning to TRBD2. The CDR3 is 15 residues long. The V and J ends lost 1 base and 3 bases, in that order; junction bases with no gene match: 5. Germline CDR1 and CDR2: SGDLS and YYNGEE. The CDR3 coding sequence is TGTGCCAGCAGCGTACTAGCTAGCGGTACAGATACGCAGTATTTT. Protein sequence: CASSVLASGTDTQYF.

The V gene is TRBV11-2, the J gene TRBJ2-1; perhaps TRBD2 as D (6 bases). CDR1 and CDR2 from the germline V gene are SGHAT and FQNNGV. The V end was cut by 4 bases, the J end by 4 bases, with 11 bases between. The CDR3 has 14 amino acids. CDR3 coding DNA: TGTGCCAGCAGCTATTCTAGCGCTTACAATGAGCAGTTCTTC. Protein sequence: CASSYSSAYNEQFF.

The chain uses TRBV7-2 and TRBJ2-7; 7 bases map to TRBD2. Germline V gene lookup returns CDR1 SGHTA and CDR2 FQGNSA. This CDR3 comprises 14 residues. Trimming removed 5 bases from V and 5 bases from J; junction bases left unmatched: 9. CDR3 in DNA: TGTGCCAGCAGCCGGTGGGAGGGGAGCAACGAGCAGTACTTC. This codes for CASSRWEGSNEQYF.

This clone appeared a single time. Here the CDR3 reads CASSQDEVSDTQYF. CDR3 nucleotides: TGCGCCAGCAGCCAAGACGAGGTCTCGGATACGCAGTATTTT. The chain combines TRBV4-1 with TRBJ2-3; D unresolved. V lost 0 bases, J lost 6 bases, and 10 bases lay in between. The CDR3 contains 14 residues. Germline CDR1 reads MGHRA; CDR2 reads YSYEKL.

This clone was recorded only once. The chain is built from TRBV30 and TRBJ2-7; 11 bases are shared with TRBD2. Germline values: CDR1 GTSNPN, CDR2 SVGIG (reference sequence). With 6 bases clipped from V and 3 bases from J, the junction kept 4 bases outside the gene matches. The length of the CDR3 is 13 residues. The CDR3: CACKTSGNYEQYF. DNA of the CDR3: TGTGCCTGTAAGACTAGCGGGAACTACGAGCAGTACTTC.

As DNA, the CDR3 is TGTGCCAGTAGCAGAACCGGGACAGGGGGCGGTGGGGTCGGGAACACTGAAGCTTTCTTT. Protein: CASSRTGTGGGGVGNTEAFF. V and J are TRBV19 and TRBJ1-1, with 12 bases fitting TRBD1. This CDR3 contains 20 residues. The V gene end was trimmed by 6 bases and the J gene end by 1 base; junction bases not matched to a gene: 18. The germline V gene has CDR1 LNHDA and CDR2 SQIVND (reference sequence).

The V call is TRBV9, the J call TRBJ2-2; D gene uncertain. Germline V CDR1 and CDR2: SGDLS, YYNGEE. V shed 4 bases and J shed 1 base, with 11 bases lying between them. This CDR3 is built from 15 residues. DNA for the CDR3: TGTGCCAGCAGCCCAGAAGAAAGGAACACCGGGGAGCTGTTTTTT. It is translated as CASSPEERNTGELFF.

The chain is built from TRBV27 and TRBJ2-1; TRBD2 might be the D (5 bases). The germline V gene has CDR1 MNHEY and CDR2 SMNVEV (reference sequence). This CDR3 region has 14 residues. V lost 2 bases and J 7 bases, leaving 12 bases between the germline ends. CDR3 in amino acids: CASSLPASGNEQFF. CDR3 nucleotides: TGTGCCAGCAGTTTACCGGCCTCGGGGAATGAGCAGTTCTTC.

J is TRBJ2-1 and V is TRBV7-3; weak D call: TRBD1 (5 bases). The length of the CDR3 is 14 residues. Germline CDR1 reads SGHTA; CDR2 reads FQGTGA. Trimming stripped 0 bases from V and 5 bases from J, with 8 bases between. CDR3: CASSLTGRNNEQFF. Here the CDR3 DNA reads TGTGCCAGCAGCTTAACGGGGCGGAACAATGAGCAGTTCTTC.

This CDR3 is CASSITGTDTQYF. The CDR3 DNA sequence: TGTGCCAGCAGTATCACAGGCACAGATACGCAGTATTTT. The chain uses TRBV25-1 and TRBJ2-3, with D uncertain. There are 13 residues in the CDR3. With 5 bases removed from V and 1 base from J, the gap between germline ends came to 7 bases. Germline V gives CDR1 MGHDK, CDR2 SYGVNS.

The chain carries TRBV27 and TRBJ1-1; 10 bases fit TRBD1. V gave up 5 bases and J gave up 3 bases; unmatched junction bases: 3. Germline V gene data show CDR1 as MNHEY and CDR2 as SMNVEV (reference sequence). The CDR3 is 14 amino acids. CDR3 loop: CASSDRGLYTEAFF. The CDR3 DNA is TGTGCCAGCAGTGACAGGGGGCTGTACACTGAAGCTTTCTTT.

The V call is TRBV6-5, the J call TRBJ2-7; TRBD2 is a possible D gene (6 bases). Germline V gene sequence: CDR1 MNHEY, CDR2 SVGAGI. This CDR3 region has 15 residues. The V gene lost 6 bases and the J gene lost 9 bases, with 24 bases spanning the gap. In nucleotides, the CDR3 is TGTGCCAGCAGCCGAAGATCGGGACTGCCCCTAGGGCAGTACTTC. It is translated as CASSRRSGLPLGQYF.

Concerning this clone itself: Other DNA sequences in the sample encode the same CDR3. In DNA, the CDR3 is TGCGCCAGCAGCCACGGGAGTTCCTACAATGAGCAGTTCTTC. Its protein is CASSHGSSYNEQFF. This chain connects TRBV5-1 to TRBJ2-1; D perhaps matches TRBD2 (6 bases). CDR1 and CDR2 from the germline V gene are SGHRS and YFSETQ. Trimming left V 4 bases short and J 1 base short, with 9 bases between. The CDR3 consists of 14 residues.

The rearrangement uses TRBV7-8 and TRBJ2-7; 7 bases are a match to TRBD1. The trim removed 5 bases at V and 7 bases at J, leaving 14 bases unmatched. This CDR3 contains 15 residues. Germline values: CDR1 SGHVS, CDR2 FQNEAQ. The CDR3 DNA follows: TGTGCCAGCAGCCCGGAAACGACAGGGCTTGGAGAGCAGTACTTC. Translated: CASSPETTGLGEQYF.

Remarks on this clone: The sample contains more than one DNA sequence encoding this CDR3. The CDR3 region has the DNA TGTGCCAGCTCACCGACAGGGACTAATGAAAAACTGTTTTTT. It codes for CASSPTGTNEKLFF. The J gene is TRBJ1-4, the V gene TRBV18, with 7 bases lining up with TRBD1. Germline V gene data show CDR1 as KGHSH and CDR2 as LQKENI. The CDR3 runs to 14 residues. The trim removed 3 bases at V and 2 bases at J, leaving 0 bases unmatched.

The genes are TRBV27 and TRBJ2-7; possibly TRBD2 for D (6 bases). The CDR3 is 15 residues long. The germline gives CDR1 MNHEY, CDR2 SMNVEV (reference sequence). The V end lost 3 bases, the J end lost 3 bases, and 15 bases lay between the germline ends. CDR3 sequence reads: CASSFPGTFIYEQYF. The CDR3 DNA is TGTGCCAGCAGTTTTCCCGGGACTTTTATCTACGAGCAGTACTTC.

This clone appeared once. V gene TRBV10-3 combines with J gene TRBJ2-5; D could derive from TRBD1 or TRBD2 (5 bases each). Looked up from germline, CDR1 is ENHRY and CDR2 is SYGVKD. The V end lost 3 bases, the J end lost 2 bases, and 16 bases lay between the germline ends. There are 16 residues in the CDR3. DNA for the CDR3: TGTGCCATCAGTGATAATTTAGGGGACGGACAAGAGACCCAGTACTTC. It encodes CAISDNLGDGQETQYF.

CDR3 sequence reads: CASSPLAGTYEQYF. For the CDR3, the DNA is TGTGCCAGCAGCCCTCTAGCGGGCACCTACGAGCAGTACTTC. The chain recombines TRBV7-3 with TRBJ2-7, with 8 bases identical to TRBD2. The CDR3 totals 14 residues. Germline V gene lookup returns CDR1 SGHTA and CDR2 FQGTGA. V gave up 5 bases and J gave up 2 bases; unmatched junction bases: 5.

This chain joins TRBV29-1 and TRBJ2-5; the D is unclear. The CDR3 loop spans 10 amino acids. V shed 5 bases and J shed 4 bases, with 5 bases lying between them. The germline V gene has CDR1 SQVTM and CDR2 ANQGSEA. The CDR3 DNA follows: TGCAGCGTTTTGGTAGAGACCCAGTACTTC. Translated: CSVLVETQYF.

V usage is TRBV11-3 and J usage is TRBJ1-2; tentatively, D is TRBD1 (5 bases). This CDR3 region has 13 residues. Per germline, CDR1 SGHNT and CDR2 YENEEA. V lost 1 base and J lost 5, with 8 bases in between. CDR3 nucleotides: TGTGCCAGCAGCTTAGCCAGGGCATATGGCTACACCTTC. It specifies CASSLARAYGYTF.

A single count supports this clone. The chain joins TRBV28 to TRBJ2-3, with D perhaps given as TRBD1 or TRBD2 (5 bases each). The ends were cut back, 8 bases at V and 4 bases at J, with 13 bases in the middle. There are 13 residues in the CDR3. Germline loops: CDR1 MDHEN, CDR2 SYDVKM. The CDR3 DNA reads as TGTGCCAGCGCAATGGGACGGGCAGATACGCAGTATTTT. Amino acid sequence: CASAMGRADTQYF. Complete variable domain (other parts from reference TRBV28 and TRBJ2-3): DVKVTQSSRYLVKRTGEKVFLECVQDMDHENMFWYRQDPGLGLRLIYFSYDVKMKEKGDIPEGYSVSREKKERFSLILESASTNQTSMYLCASAMGRADTQYFGPGTRLTVL.

This chain links TRBV5-1 with TRBJ1-3; D call uncertain. Germline V CDR1 and CDR2: SGHRS, YFSETQ. V gave up 3 bases and J gave up 4 bases, with 8 bases separating them. This CDR3 has 13 amino acids. DNA for the CDR3: TGCGCCAGCAGCTCTTGGGGAGGAAACACCATATATTTT. The encoded protein is CASSSWGGNTIYF.